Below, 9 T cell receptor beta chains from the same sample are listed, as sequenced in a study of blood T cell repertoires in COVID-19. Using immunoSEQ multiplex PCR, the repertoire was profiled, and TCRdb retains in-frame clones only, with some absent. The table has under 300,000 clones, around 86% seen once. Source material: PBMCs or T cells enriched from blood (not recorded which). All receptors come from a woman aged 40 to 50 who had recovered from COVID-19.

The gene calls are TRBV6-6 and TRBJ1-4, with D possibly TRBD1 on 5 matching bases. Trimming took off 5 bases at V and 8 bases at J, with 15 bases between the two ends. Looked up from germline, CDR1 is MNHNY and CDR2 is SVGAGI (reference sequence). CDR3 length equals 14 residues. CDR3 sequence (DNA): TGTGCCAGCAGTCCAGGGAGGTCGTTGGAAAAACTGTTTTTT. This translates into CASSPGRSLEKLFF.

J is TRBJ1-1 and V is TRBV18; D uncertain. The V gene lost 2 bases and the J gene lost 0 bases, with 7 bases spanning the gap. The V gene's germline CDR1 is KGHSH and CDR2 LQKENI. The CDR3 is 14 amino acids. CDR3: CASSPNEVNTEAFF. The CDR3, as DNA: TGTGCCAGCTCACCAAACGAGGTGAACACTGAAGCTTTCTTT. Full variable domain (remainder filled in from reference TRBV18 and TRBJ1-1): NAGVMQNPRHLVRRRGQEARLRCSPMKGHSHVYWYRQLPEEGLKFMVYLQKENIIDESGMPKERFSAEFPKEGPSILRIQQVVRGDSAAYFCASSPNEVNTEAFFGQGTRLTVV.

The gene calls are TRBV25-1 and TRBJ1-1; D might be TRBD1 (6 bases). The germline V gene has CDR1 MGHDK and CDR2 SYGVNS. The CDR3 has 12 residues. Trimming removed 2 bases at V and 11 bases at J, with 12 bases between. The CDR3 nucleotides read TGTGCCAGCAGTGAAATCAGGGGAGGGGCTTTCTTT. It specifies CASSEIRGGAFF.

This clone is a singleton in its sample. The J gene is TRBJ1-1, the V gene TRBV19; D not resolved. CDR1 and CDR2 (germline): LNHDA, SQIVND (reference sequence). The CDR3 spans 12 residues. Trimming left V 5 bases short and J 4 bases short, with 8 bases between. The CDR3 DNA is TGTGCCAGTAGTCCCTCGGGCACTGAAGCTTTCTTT. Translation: CASSPSGTEAFF.

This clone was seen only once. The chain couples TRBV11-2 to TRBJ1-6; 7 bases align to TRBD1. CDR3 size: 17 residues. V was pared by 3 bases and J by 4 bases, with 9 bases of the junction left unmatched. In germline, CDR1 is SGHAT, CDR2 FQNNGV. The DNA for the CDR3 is TGTGCCAGCAGCTTCGGCTACGCGGGACAGTATAATTCACCCCTCCACTTT. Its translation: CASSFGYAGQYNSPLHF.

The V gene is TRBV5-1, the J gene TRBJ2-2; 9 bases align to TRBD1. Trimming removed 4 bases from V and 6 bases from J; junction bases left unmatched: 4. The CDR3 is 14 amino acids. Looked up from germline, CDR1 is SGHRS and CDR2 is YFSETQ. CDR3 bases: TGCGCCAGCAGCCCGGGACAGGGCGCCGGGGAGCTGTTTTTT. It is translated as CASSPGQGAGELFF.

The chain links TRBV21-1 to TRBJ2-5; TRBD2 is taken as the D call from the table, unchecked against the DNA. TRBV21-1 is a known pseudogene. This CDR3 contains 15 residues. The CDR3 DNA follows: TGTGCCAGCAGCAGTCAGACTGGAAACCAAGAGACCCAGTACTTC. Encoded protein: CASSSQTGNQETQYF.

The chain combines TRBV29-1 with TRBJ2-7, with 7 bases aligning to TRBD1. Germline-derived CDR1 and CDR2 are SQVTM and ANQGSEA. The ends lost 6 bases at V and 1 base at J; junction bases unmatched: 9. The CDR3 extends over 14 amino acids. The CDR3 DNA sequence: TGCAGCGTAACACAGGGGTATCGGTCCTACGAGCAGTACTTC. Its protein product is CSVTQGYRSYEQYF.

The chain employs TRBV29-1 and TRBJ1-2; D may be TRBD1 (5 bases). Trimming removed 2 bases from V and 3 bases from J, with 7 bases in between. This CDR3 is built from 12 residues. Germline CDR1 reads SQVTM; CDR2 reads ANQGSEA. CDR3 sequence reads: CSVEWTHYGYTF. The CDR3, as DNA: TGCAGCGTTGAATGGACACACTATGGCTACACCTTC.